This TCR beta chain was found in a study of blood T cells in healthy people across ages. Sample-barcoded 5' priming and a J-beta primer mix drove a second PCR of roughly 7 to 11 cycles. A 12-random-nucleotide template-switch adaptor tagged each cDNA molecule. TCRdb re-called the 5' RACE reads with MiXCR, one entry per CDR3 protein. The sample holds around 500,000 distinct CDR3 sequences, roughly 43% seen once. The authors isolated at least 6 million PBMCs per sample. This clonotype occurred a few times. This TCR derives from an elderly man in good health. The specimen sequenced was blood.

The CDR3 region is CSALHGTATDTQYF. Written as DNA, the CDR3 is TGCAGTGCTCTTCACGGAACAGCCACAGATACGCAGTATTTT. This chain connects TRBV20-1 to TRBJ2-3; D not certain. The CDR3 has 14 residues. The germline V gene has CDR1 DFQATT and CDR2 SNEGSKA (reference sequence). V was pared by 5 bases and J by 2 bases, with 14 bases between.